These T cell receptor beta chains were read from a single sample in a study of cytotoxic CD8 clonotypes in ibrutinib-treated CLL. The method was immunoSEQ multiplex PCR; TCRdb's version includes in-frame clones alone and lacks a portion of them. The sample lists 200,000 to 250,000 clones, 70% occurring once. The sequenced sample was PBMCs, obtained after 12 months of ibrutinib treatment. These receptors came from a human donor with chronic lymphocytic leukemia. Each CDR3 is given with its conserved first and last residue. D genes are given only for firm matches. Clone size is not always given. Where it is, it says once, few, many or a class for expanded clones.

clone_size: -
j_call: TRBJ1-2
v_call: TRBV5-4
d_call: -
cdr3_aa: CASSLEAGLYGYTF
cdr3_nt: TGTGCCAGCAGCTTGGAGGCAGGACTCTATGGCTACACCTTC

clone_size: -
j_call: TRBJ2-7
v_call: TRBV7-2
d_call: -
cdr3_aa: CASSPTTPTYEQYF
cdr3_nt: TGTGCCAGCAGCCCTACCACGCCAACCTACGAGCAGTACTTC

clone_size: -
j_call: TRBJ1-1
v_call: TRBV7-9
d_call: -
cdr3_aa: CASSLDGAGHTEAFF
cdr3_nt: TGTGCCAGCAGCTTAGACGGGGCAGGCCACACTGAAGCTTTCTTT

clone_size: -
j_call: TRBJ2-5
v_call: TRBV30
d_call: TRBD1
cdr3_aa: CAWTKPPTGRQETQYF
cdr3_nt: TGTGCCTGGACCAAACCTCCGACAGGGCGGCAAGAGACCCAGTACTTC

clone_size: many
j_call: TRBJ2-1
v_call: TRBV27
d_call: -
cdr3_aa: CASSPYSSYNEQFF
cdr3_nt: TGTGCCAGCAGTCCTTATAGCTCCTACAATGAGCAGTTCTTC

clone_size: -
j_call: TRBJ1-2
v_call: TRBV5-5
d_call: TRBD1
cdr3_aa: CASSLPFWTQGARGYTF
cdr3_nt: TGTGCCAGCAGCTTGCCTTTCTGGACCCAGGGGGCGAGGGGCTACACCTTC

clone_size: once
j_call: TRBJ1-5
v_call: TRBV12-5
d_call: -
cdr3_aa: CASGLDDQPQHF
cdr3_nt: TGTGCTAGTGGCTTAGACGATCAGCCCCAGCATTTT

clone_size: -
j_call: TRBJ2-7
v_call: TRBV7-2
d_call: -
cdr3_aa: CASSLALYEQYF
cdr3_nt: TGTGCCAGCAGCTTAGCCCTGTACGAGCAGTACTTC

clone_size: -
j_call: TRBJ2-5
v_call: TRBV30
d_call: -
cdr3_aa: CAWTSDLSRETQYF
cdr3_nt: TGTGCCTGGACCTCTGACCTATCCCGGGAGACCCAGTACTTC

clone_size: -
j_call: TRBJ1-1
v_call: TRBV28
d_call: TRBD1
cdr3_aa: CASSEDRRVEGFF
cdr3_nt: TGTGCCAGCAGCGAGGACAGGCGAGTAGAAGGGTTCTTT

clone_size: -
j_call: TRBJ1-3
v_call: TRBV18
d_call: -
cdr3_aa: CASSPTGRSSGNTIYF
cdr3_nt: TGTGCCAGCTCACCTACGGGGCGGAGCTCTGGAAACACCATATATTTT

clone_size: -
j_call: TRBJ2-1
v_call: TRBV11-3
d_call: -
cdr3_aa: CASRPGTGIYNEQFF
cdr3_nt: TGTGCCAGCAGACCCGGGACTGGAATATACAATGAGCAGTTCTTC

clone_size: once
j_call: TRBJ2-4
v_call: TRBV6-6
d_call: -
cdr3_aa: CASSYGLSIQYF
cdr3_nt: TGTGCCAGCAGTTACGGCCTGAGCATTCAGTACTTC

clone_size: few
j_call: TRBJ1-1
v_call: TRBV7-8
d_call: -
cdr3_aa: CASSPLLSIATEAFF
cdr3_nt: TGTGCCAGCAGCCCCCTATTATCTATTGCCACTGAAGCTTTCTTT

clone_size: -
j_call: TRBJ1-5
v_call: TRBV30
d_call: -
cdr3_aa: CAWSVGYLNQPQHF
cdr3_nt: TGTGCCTGGAGTGTAGGGTACCTCAATCAGCCCCAGCATTTT

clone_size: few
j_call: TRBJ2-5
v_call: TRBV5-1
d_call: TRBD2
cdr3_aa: CASRELAGPETQYF
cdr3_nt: TGCGCCAGCAGGGAACTAGCGGGACCGGAGACCCAGTACTTC

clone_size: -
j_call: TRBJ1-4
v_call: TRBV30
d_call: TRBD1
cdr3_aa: CAWSAGQGGREKLFF
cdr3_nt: TGTGCCTGGAGCGCGGGACAGGGGGGGAGAGAAAAACTGTTTTTT

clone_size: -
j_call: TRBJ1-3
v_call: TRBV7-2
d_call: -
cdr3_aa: CASSLGISGNTIYF
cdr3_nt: TGTGCCAGCAGCTTAGGAATCTCTGGAAACACCATATATTTT

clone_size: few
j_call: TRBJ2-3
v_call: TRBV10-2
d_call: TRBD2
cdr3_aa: CASRASGGRRDTQYF
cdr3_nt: TGCGCCAGCAGAGCGAGCGGGGGCCGGCGGGATACGCAGTATTTT

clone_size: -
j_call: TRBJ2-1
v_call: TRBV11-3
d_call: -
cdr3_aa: CASSLGLGSTEQFF
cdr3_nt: TGTGCCAGCAGCTTAGGTTTAGGGTCCACGGAGCAGTTCTTC

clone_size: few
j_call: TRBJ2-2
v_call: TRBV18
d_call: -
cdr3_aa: CASSPPSTGELFF
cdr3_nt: TGTGCCAGCTCACCACCCAGCACCGGGGAGCTGTTTTTT

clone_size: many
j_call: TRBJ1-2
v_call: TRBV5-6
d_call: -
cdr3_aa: CASNEYTAALNTF
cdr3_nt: TGTGCCAGCAACGAATATACGGCGGCTTTAAACACCTTC

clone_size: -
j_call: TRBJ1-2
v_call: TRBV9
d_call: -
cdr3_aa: CASSVVGAGYGYTF
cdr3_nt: TGTGCCAGCAGCGTAGTAGGGGCGGGGTATGGCTACACCTTC

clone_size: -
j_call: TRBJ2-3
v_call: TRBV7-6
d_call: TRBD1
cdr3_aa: CASSLGQTTDTQYF
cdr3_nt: TGTGCCAGCAGTCTGGGACAGACCACAGATACGCAGTATTTT

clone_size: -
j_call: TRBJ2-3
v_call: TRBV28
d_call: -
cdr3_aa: CASSLLSGVSTDTQYF
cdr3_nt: TGTGCCAGCAGTTTATTATCGGGGGTCAGTACAGATACGCAGTATTTT

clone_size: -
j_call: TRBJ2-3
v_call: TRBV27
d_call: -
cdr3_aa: CASSRDRFGDGSDTQYF
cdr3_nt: TGTGCCAGCAGCCGTGACAGGTTCGGTGATGGTTCCGATACGCAGTATTTT

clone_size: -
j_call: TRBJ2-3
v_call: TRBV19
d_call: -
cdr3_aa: CASKGVSGVDRDTQYF
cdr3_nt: TGTGCAAGTAAAGGGGTTAGCGGTGTTGATCGTGATACGCAGTATTTT

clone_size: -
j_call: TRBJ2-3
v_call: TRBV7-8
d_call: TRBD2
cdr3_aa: CASSSGLAASTDTQYF
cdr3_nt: TGTGCCAGCAGCTCAGGACTAGCGGCTAGCACAGATACGCAGTATTTT

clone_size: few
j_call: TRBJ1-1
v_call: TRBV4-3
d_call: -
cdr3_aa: CASSHTQRTYTEAFF
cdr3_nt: TGCGCCAGCAGCCATACTCAGAGGACCTACACTGAAGCTTTCTTT

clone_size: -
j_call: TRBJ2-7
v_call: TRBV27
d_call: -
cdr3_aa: CASSPQGLSYEQYF
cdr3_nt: TGTGCCAGCAGCCCACAGGGATTAAGCTACGAGCAGTACTTC

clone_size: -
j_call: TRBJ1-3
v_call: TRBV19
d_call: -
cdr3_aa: CASSPSGGFSGNTIYF
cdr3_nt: TGTGCCAGTAGTCCCTCGGGCGGATTCTCTGGAAACACCATATATTTT